Listed below are T cell receptor beta chains from one sample, sequenced in a study of blood T cell repertoires in COVID-19. Method: immunoSEQ multiplex PCR; TCRdb's copy keeps in-frame clones and lacks some. The sample lists 130,000 to 150,000 clones, approximately 85% occurring once. Sequenced material: peripheral blood. All receptors come from a human donor with acute or convalescent COVID-19. The donor label of this sample is uncertain. Each CDR3 is given with its conserved first and last residue. Fields, in order: J gene, D gene, V gene, CDR3 protein. D genes are given only for firm matches.

TRBJ1-1	TRBD1	TRBV28	CASSGTGWGRRAPEAFF
TRBJ1-4	NA	TRBV5-5	CASSKQGATNEKLFF
TRBJ1-1	TRBD1	TRBV29-1	CSVELQDRGRWDTEAFF
TRBJ1-2	NA	TRBV30	CAWGFQTGNYGYTF
TRBJ1-1	NA	TRBV12-3/TRBV12-4	CASSDSDTEAFF
TRBJ2-1	TRBD2	TRBV27	CASSLTSATYNEQFF
TRBJ1-5	NA	TRBV12-3/TRBV12-4	CASSFRDQPQHF
TRBJ1-1	NA	TRBV6-1	CASSERHGKNTEAFF
TRBJ1-1	NA	TRBV27	CASSLEPLNTEAFF
TRBJ1-5	NA	TRBV19	CASSSQYNQPQHF
TRBJ2-7	NA	TRBV5-1	CASSLDRTYEQYF
TRBJ1-3	NA	TRBV9	CASSPTGTAGNTIYF
TRBJ2-5	NA	TRBV7-8	CASSPYQETQYF
TRBJ2-2	NA	TRBV11-2	CASSLRGGNTGELFF
TRBJ2-1	TRBD2	TRBV7-3	CASSPAGAYNEQFF
TRBJ2-5	TRBD1	TRBV7-8	CASSRDRQETQYF
TRBJ1-4	TRBD1	TRBV2	CANAQNRGEKLFF
TRBJ2-7	NA	TRBV5-1	CASSLVAGTYEQYF
TRBJ1-1	TRBD1	TRBV3-1/TRBV3-2	CASSFDRANTEAFF
TRBJ2-5	TRBD2	TRBV2	CASTEGLAGVETQYF
TRBJ1-6	TRBD1	TRBV12-5	CASGLSPKNPGTGGAFNSPLHF
TRBJ2-5	TRBD1	TRBV6-5	CASSSGQGRGETQYF
TRBJ1-1	NA	TRBV30	CAWSVTGRTEAFF
TRBJ2-5	NA	TRBV5-3	CARSLRGGETQYF
TRBJ2-3	NA	TRBV7-2	CASSLRRGGGRTDTQYF
TRBJ1-1	TRBD1	TRBV6-6	CASSYPGTGVNTEAFF
TRBJ1-4	NA	TRBV7-2	CASNLRQHEKLFF
TRBJ2-5	TRBD2	TRBV3-1/TRBV3-2	CASSSLAGVLETQYF
TRBJ1-1	TRBD1	TRBV5-6	CASHYGTGVATEAFF
TRBJ2-1	NA	TRBV5-5	CASSLYISNEQFF
TRBJ2-3	NA	TRBV5-5	CASSLGRGSDTDTQYF
TRBJ1-5	TRBD1	TRBV5-6	CASSLGLPDRGNQPQHF
TRBJ2-1	NA	TRBV11-3	CASSVQGNLRNEQFF
TRBJ2-7	NA	TRBV3-1/TRBV3-2	CASSRAGAREQYF
TRBJ1-2	TRBD1	TRBV4-1	CASSQDVMDRDYGYTF
TRBJ1-1	NA	TRBV5-4	CASSLSGVNTEAFF
TRBJ2-6	NA	TRBV7-6	CASSRGSGANVLTF
TRBJ2-5	TRBD2	TRBV27	CASTLTGGRQETQYF
TRBJ2-2	NA	TRBV7-9	CASTPAAGWDGELFF